This TCR beta chain derives from a study of beta chain features in type 1 diabetes. Study conclusions and caveats: PCR might show a preference for shorter templates, equally across patients and controls. Shorter TCRB CDR3s, moderately but significantly so, were found in Type 1 diabetes patients in all four CD4+ subsets. No resolution was reached here on whether HLA type influences TCRB rearrangement. Lower insertion and higher deletion counts appeared at VDJ junctions in type 1 diabetes patients.

Comment on this clone: What it recognizes is unknown.

What was sequenced were expressed TCRB transcripts, since all of the isolated RNA had been reverse transcribed. Average reads for naive, central memory and regulatory T cell samples were some 3.9 million. Generated by immunoSEQ multiplex PCR, the TCRdb table keeps only in-frame clones and is missing some. Among roughly 250,000 clones listed, about a fifth were seen once. This CDR3 spans 12 amino acids. Germline-derived CDR1 and CDR2 are MNHEY and SMNVEV (reference sequence). With 7 bases removed from V and 3 bases from J, the gap between germline ends came to 9 bases. The TCR comes from a woman aged 35 to 49 with type 1 diabetes. The sequenced material came from naive CD4+ T cells from blood. This chain links TRBV27 with TRBJ1-2; D not resolved. CDR3 nucleotides: TGTGCCAGCACGAGGGAGCACTATGGCTACACCTTC. Translation: CASTREHYGYTF.